A single sample gave rise to the 18 T cell receptor beta chains below, sequenced in a study of Tregs in tolerant kidney transplant recipients. The table came from immunoSEQ multiplex PCR; TCRdb's copy has only in-frame clones and leaves some out. This table holds 240,000 or so clones, 80% to 85% found once. The specimen was CD4+ T cells from blood. The receptors shown here come from a human donor in good health.

V gene TRBV18 combines with J gene TRBJ1-4; 7 nucleotides line up with TRBD1. There are 15 residues in the CDR3. V was clipped by 5 bases and J by 0 bases; unmatched bases: 3. Germline V CDR1 and CDR2: KGHSH, LQKENI. CDR3 protein: CASSKGATTNEKLFF. The CDR3 DNA follows: TGTGCCAGCTCAAAGGGGGCGACAACTAATGAAAAACTGTTTTTT.

The genes are TRBV9 and TRBJ2-7; D is uncertain. V was clipped by 0 bases and J by 6 bases, with 13 bases between them. CDR1 is SGDLS and CDR2 is YYNGEE in the germline V gene. The CDR3 runs to 14 residues. In nucleotides, the CDR3 is TGTGCCAGCAGCGTAGCGAGCCTTATGGGCGAGCAGTACTTC. It is translated as CASSVASLMGEQYF.

The V and J genes are TRBV5-1 and TRBJ1-5, with D tentatively TRBD1 (5 bases). V lost 4 bases and J lost 9, with 17 bases in between. Germline CDR1 SGHRS, CDR2 YFSETQ. The CDR3 loop spans 14 amino acids. This chain's CDR3 is CASSGDGGRGPQHF. Written as DNA, the CDR3 is TGCGCCAGCAGCGGGGACGGGGGACGGGGGCCCCAGCATTTT.

The rearrangement joins TRBV6-1 to TRBJ2-2, with 9 bases matching TRBD1. The CDR3 length is 15 residues. V trimming: 5 bases; J trimming: 6 bases; junction bases outside the gene matches: 7. In germline, CDR1 is MNHNS, CDR2 SASEGT. The chain's CDR3 is CASSRGQGSAGELFF. DNA for the CDR3: TGTGCCAGCAGTAGGGGACAGGGTTCGGCCGGGGAGCTGTTTTTT.

The V call is TRBV5-1, the J call TRBJ2-2; D not resolved. V lost 4 bases and J 1 base, leaving 8 bases between the germline ends. CDR3 size: 14 residues. Germline V CDR1 and CDR2: SGHRS, YFSETQ. The CDR3 sequence is CASSGEKNTGELFF. The CDR3 DNA reads TGCGCCAGCAGCGGGGAAAAGAACACCGGGGAGCTGTTTTTT.

V gene TRBV9 combines with J gene TRBJ1-3; no reliable D call. The CDR3 runs 14 residues. Germline CDR1 reads SGDLS; CDR2 reads YYNGEE. V shed 6 bases and J shed 0 bases, with 10 bases lying between them. CDR3 DNA sequence: TGTGCCAGCACCCAGAGCATCTCTGGAAACACCATATATTTT. Amino acid sequence: CASTQSISGNTIYF.

The chain recombines TRBV7-6 with TRBJ1-2; 9 bases fit TRBD1. The germline V gene has CDR1 SGHVS and CDR2 FNYEAQ. The CDR3 is made up of 18 amino acids. Losses at the gene ends were 3 bases for V and 3 bases for J; bases not matched to a gene: 14. Here the CDR3 DNA reads TGTGCCAGCAGCTTCGCGTCAGAGACAGGGGGTTATGACTATGGCTACACCTTC. Its protein product is CASSFASETGGYDYGYTF.

The V and J genes are TRBV5-1 and TRBJ1-1; a possible D gene is TRBD1 (5 bases). The CDR3 length is 15 residues. V was trimmed by 2 bases and J by 2 bases, leaving 13 bases between them. Germline CDR1 and CDR2: SGHRS and YFSETQ. The CDR3 nucleotides are TGCGCCAGCAGCTTTGCAGGGTTTAGCAACACTGAAGCTTTCTTT. This encodes CASSFAGFSNTEAFF.

The chain joins TRBV2 to TRBJ2-7; D is possibly TRBD1 (6 bases). Per germline, CDR1 SNHLY and CDR2 FYNNEI. Deletions cut 4 bases from V and 5 bases from J, with 12 bases between. This CDR3 comprises 13 residues. CDR3 in DNA: TGTGCCAGCAGTGCTGGGGGCTTCAACGAGCAGTACTTC. Residues: CASSAGGFNEQYF.

V gene TRBV11-2 combines with J gene TRBJ1-6, with D unresolved. Looked up from germline, CDR1 is SGHAT and CDR2 is FQNNGV. Trimming removed 7 bases at V and 9 bases at J, with 16 bases between. The CDR3 is 14 residues long. The CDR3 bases are TGTGCCAGCACCACCTCGGGAGCCGTTTCACCCCTCCACTTT. Encoded protein: CASTTSGAVSPLHF.

V and J are TRBV5-8 and TRBJ1-1; TRBD1 might be the D (6 bases). The CDR3 consists of 14 residues. Trimming cost V 3 bases and J 6 bases, with 15 bases left between them. In germline, CDR1 is SGHTS, CDR2 YDEGEE. The CDR3 sequence: CASSSGQILAEAFF. The CDR3 DNA reads TGTGCCAGCAGCTCCGGACAGATTCTCGCTGAAGCTTTCTTT.

The chain links TRBV9 to TRBJ2-7, with TRBD1 matching over 7 bases. CDR1 and CDR2 (germline): SGDLS, YYNGEE. The CDR3 is 14 amino acids. Trimming at V came to 3 bases and at J to 0 bases, leaving 3 bases not matched to a gene. CDR3 DNA sequence: TGTGCCAGCAGCGGGGACAGTCACTCCTACGAGCAGTACTTC. This gives the protein CASSGDSHSYEQYF.

This chain connects TRBV18 to TRBJ1-2; TRBD1 is a possible D gene (5 bases). From germline, CDR1 is KGHSH and CDR2 LQKENI. Trimming took 2 bases from V and 0 from J, leaving 10 bases between them. The CDR3 covers 15 residues. This CDR3 is CASSPNSGSNYGYTF. As DNA, the CDR3 is TGTGCCAGCTCACCAAATTCAGGGTCTAACTATGGCTACACCTTC.

This clone was observed a handful of times. This rearrangement joins TRBV7-9 to TRBJ1-3; no clear D. Germline CDR1 reads SEHNR; CDR2 reads FQNEAQ (reference sequence). The V end lost 6 bases, the J end lost 6 bases, and 3 bases lay between the germline ends. The CDR3 is made up of 10 amino acids. The CDR3 DNA follows: TGTGCCAGCAGTGAAAACACCATATATTTT. This codes for CASSENTIYF.

The chain couples TRBV7-9 to TRBJ1-3; 7 bases agree with TRBD1. CDR1 and CDR2 (germline): SEHNR, FQNEAQ (reference sequence). V lost 5 bases, J lost 0 bases, and 13 bases stayed unmatched. The length of the CDR3 is 18 residues. CDR3: CASSKPGQTKRSGNTIYF. For the CDR3, the DNA is TGTGCCAGCAGCAAACCGGGACAGACGAAACGCTCTGGAAACACCATATATTTT.

The count of this clone is one. This sequence joins TRBV11-2 and TRBJ2-2; D tentatively reads TRBD1 or TRBD2 (5 bases each). The CDR3 runs 14 residues. Deletions cut 4 bases from V and 7 bases from J, with 13 bases between. From germline, CDR1 is SGHAT and CDR2 FQNNGV. The CDR3 spells CASSWGLANGELFF. In nucleotides, the CDR3 is TGTGCCAGCAGCTGGGGCCTAGCAAACGGGGAGCTGTTTTTT.

The chain carries TRBV29-1 and TRBJ1-1, with 8 positions matching TRBD1. V dropped 6 bases and J dropped 4; count of bases not matched to a gene: 7. CDR3 length equals 13 residues. Germline CDR1 is SQVTM and CDR2 is ANQGSEA. This CDR3 reads CSVADRGGTEAFF. The CDR3, as DNA: TGCAGCGTCGCTGACAGGGGAGGCACTGAAGCTTTCTTT. Supplemented by reference TRBV29-1 and TRBJ1-1, the full variable domain reads SAVISQKPSRDICQRGTSLTIQCQVDSQVTMMFWYRQQPGQSLTLIATANQGSEATYESGFVIDKFPISRPNLTFSTLTVSNMSPEDSSIYLCSVADRGGTEAFFGQGTRLTVV.

In this sample, this clone turned up many times. The V call is TRBV11-2, the J call TRBJ2-2, with D unresolved. The V gene's germline CDR1 is SGHAT and CDR2 FQNNGV. V dropped 2 bases and J dropped 0 bases, with 13 bases sitting between them. This CDR3 is 17 amino acids long. As DNA, the CDR3 is TGTGCCAGCAGCTTAATCGGGTCATTTACGAACACCGGGGAGCTGTTTTTT. It encodes CASSLIGSFTNTGELFF. Filled out from reference TRBV11-2 and TRBJ2-2, the complete variable domain reads EAGVAQSPRYKIIEKRQSVAFWCNPISGHATLYWYQQILGQGPKLLIQFQNNGVVDDSQLPKDRFSAERLKGVDSTLKIQPAKLEDSAVYLCASSLIGSFTNTGELFFGEGSRLTVL.